This T cell receptor (beta chain) was identified during a study of STAT5B mutations in CD4+ large granular lymphocyte leukemia. Whole-study findings and limits: 8/27 top patient clones versus 2/35 control clones were TRBV06-family. Without putative leukemic clones, patient CD4-sorted repertoires remained more clonal than healthy CD4+ repertoires.

Controls came from buffy coats of healthy blood donors. Sequencing was at survey level. Generated by immunoSEQ multiplex PCR, the TCRdb table keeps only in-frame clones and is missing some. This sample yields fewer than 45,000 clones, of which more than 80% are seen a single time; about 3.8% belongs to the top ten. On this clone: What it binds is unknown.

Looked up from germline, CDR1 is MGHDK and CDR2 is SYGVNS. V gave up 4 bases and J gave up 4 bases, with 19 bases separating them. The CDR3 extends over 16 amino acids. Sequencing was performed on CD4+ T cells from blood buffy coats. The rearrangement joins TRBV25-1 to TRBJ1-1; D possibly corresponds to TRBD1 (5 bases). This sequence was found in a human donor in good health. Here the CDR3 reads CASSAISGRGGTEAFF. DNA for the CDR3: TGTGCCAGCAGTGCTATTTCGGGAAGGGGAGGCACTGAAGCTTTCTTT.